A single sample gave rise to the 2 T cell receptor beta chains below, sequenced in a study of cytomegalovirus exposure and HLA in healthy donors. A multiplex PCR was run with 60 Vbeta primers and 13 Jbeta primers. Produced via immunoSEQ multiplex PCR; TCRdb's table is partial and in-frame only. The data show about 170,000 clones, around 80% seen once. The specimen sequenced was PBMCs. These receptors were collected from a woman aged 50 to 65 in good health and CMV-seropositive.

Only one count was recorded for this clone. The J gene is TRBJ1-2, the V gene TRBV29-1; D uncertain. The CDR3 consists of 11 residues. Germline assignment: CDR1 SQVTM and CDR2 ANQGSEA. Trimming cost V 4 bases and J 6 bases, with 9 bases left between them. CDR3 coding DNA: TGCAGCGTTGGGGCCGTGGATGGCTACACCTTC. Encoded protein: CSVGAVDGYTF. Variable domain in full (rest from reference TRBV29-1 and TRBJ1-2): SAVISQKPSRDICQRGTSLTIQCQVDSQVTMMFWYRQQPGQSLTLIATANQGSEATYESGFVIDKFPISRPNLTFSTLTVSNMSPEDSSIYLCSVGAVDGYTFGSGTRLTVV.

CDR3 bases: TGTGCCTGGAGTTGGGGGGGGCTTGGGGAAAAACTGTTTTTT. Its protein is CAWSWGGLGEKLFF. V gene TRBV30 combines with J gene TRBJ1-4; tentatively, D is TRBD1 (6 bases). The CDR3 totals 14 residues. With 2 bases removed from V and 8 bases from J, the gap between germline ends came to 15 bases. Germline V gene sequence: CDR1 GTSNPN, CDR2 SVGIG (reference sequence).